Following are 4 T cell receptor beta chains from one sample sequenced in a study of blood T cells in healthy people across ages. A J-beta primer mix and a sample-barcoded 5' primer were used in a second PCR of about 7 to 12 cycles. TCRdb analysed the 5' RACE reads with MiXCR anew, one entry per CDR3 protein. This table has approximately 800,000 distinct CDR3 sequences, around 25% appearing once. The sample was also linked to a second study, of T cells of mothers and their children.

Input material: blood. These receptors were obtained from a boy between 5 and 17 years old in good health.

The J gene is TRBJ2-3, the V gene TRBV7-3; D is unresolved. V lost 4 bases to trimming and J lost 4 bases, with 9 bases between them. CDR1 is SGHTA and CDR2 is FQGTGA in the germline V gene. The CDR3 totals 13 residues. CDR3 sequence (DNA): TGTGCCAGCAGCTATGACACCTCAGATACGCAGTATTTT. Translating it yields CASSYDTSDTQYF.

Only a few counts were recorded for this clonotype. This sequence joins TRBV7-2 and TRBJ1-1; D may be TRBD1 (6 bases). This CDR3 comprises 15 residues. Germline assignment: CDR1 SGHTA and CDR2 FQGNSA. The V gene lost 6 bases and the J gene lost 5 bases, with 19 bases spanning the gap. CDR3 amino acids: CASSMRGAQGTEAFF. The CDR3 bases are TGTGCCAGCAGTATGCGGGGGGCACAAGGGACTGAAGCTTTCTTT. Full variable domain (rest looked up from reference TRBV7-2 and TRBJ1-1): GAGVSQSPSNKVTEKGKDVELRCDPISGHTALYWYRQSLGQGLEFLIYFQGNSAPDKSGLPSDRFSAERTGGSVSTLTIQRTQQEDSAVYLCASSMRGAQGTEAFFGQGTRLTVV.

This clonotype was found many times. This chain links TRBV5-1 with TRBJ2-1; 9 nucleotides match TRBD2. This CDR3 spans 15 amino acids. The trim removed 4 bases at V and 7 bases at J, leaving 9 bases unmatched. Germline V lookup: CDR1 SGHRS, CDR2 YFSETQ. The CDR3 spells CASSPNSGSWNEQFF. CDR3 coding DNA: TGCGCCAGCAGCCCCAATAGCGGGAGTTGGAATGAGCAGTTCTTC.

The chain links TRBV7-9 to TRBJ1-4, with 9 bases aligning to TRBD1. Per germline, CDR1 SEHNR and CDR2 FQNEAQ (reference sequence). The ends lost 3 bases at V and 8 bases at J; junction bases unmatched: 7. The CDR3 spans 15 residues. The CDR3 nucleotides read TGTGCCAGCAGCTTTCCGGGACAGGGTGCCGAAAAACTGTTTTTT. Translation: CASSFPGQGAEKLFF. The full variable domain, in which reference TRBV7-9 and TRBJ1-4 provide the parts outside the CDR3, is DTGVSQNPRHKITKRGQNVTFRCDPISEHNRLYWYRQTLGQGPEFLTYFQNEAQLEKSRLLSDRFSAERPKGSFSTLEIQRTEQGDSAMYLCASSFPGQGAEKLFFGSGTQLSVL.